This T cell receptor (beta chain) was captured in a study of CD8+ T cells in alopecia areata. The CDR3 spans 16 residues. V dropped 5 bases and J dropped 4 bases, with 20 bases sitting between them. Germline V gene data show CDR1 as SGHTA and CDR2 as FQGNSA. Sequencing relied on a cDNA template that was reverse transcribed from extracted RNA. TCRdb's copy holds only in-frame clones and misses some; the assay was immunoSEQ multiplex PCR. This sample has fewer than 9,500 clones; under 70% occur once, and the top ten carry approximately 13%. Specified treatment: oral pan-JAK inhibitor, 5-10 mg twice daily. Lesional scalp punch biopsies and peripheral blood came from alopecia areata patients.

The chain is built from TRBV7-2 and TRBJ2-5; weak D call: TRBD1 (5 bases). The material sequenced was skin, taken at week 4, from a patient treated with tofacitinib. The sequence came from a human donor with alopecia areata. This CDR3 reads CASSPSAQGVTETQYF. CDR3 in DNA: TGTGCCAGCAGCCCCTCGGCGCAGGGTGTCACAGAGACCCAGTACTTC.